The text below deals with one T cell receptor beta chain. The CDR3 has 12 residues. The V end was cut by 4 bases, the J end by 8 bases, with 8 bases between. CDR1 and CDR2 from the germline V gene are SEHNR and FQNEAQ (reference sequence). These data come from a study of cytomegalovirus exposure and HLA in healthy donors. The primer mix had 60 Vbeta and 13 Jbeta primers. Sequencing was performed with immunoSEQ multiplex PCR; in TCRdb, only in-frame clones are kept and a portion is missing. In the table there are approximately 170,000 clones, roughly 84% of which are singletons. This chain connects TRBV7-9 to TRBJ1-4, with no clear D. The origin of this receptor is a man aged 25-45 years in good health and CMV-seropositive. The sequencing sample was made of PBMCs. The CDR3 protein is CASSSSSEKLFF. DNA of the CDR3: TGTGCCAGCAGCTCCTCAAGCGAAAAACTGTTTTTT.